The 14 T cell receptor beta chains presented below share a single source sample, sequenced in a study of blood T cell repertoires in COVID-19. Produced via immunoSEQ multiplex PCR; TCRdb's table is partial and in-frame only. This table holds under 250,000 clones, approximately 85% found once. Sequencing was carried out using peripheral blood. These receptors were taken from a middle-aged man who had recovered from COVID-19.

This clone appeared once. The V and J genes are TRBV19 and TRBJ1-3; D gene unclear. Germline loops: CDR1 LNHDA, CDR2 SQIVND (reference sequence). This CDR3 is 14 amino acids long. Trimming pared 3 bases from V and 0 bases from J, leaving 6 bases between. CDR3 in amino acids: CASSITDSGNTIYF. The CDR3 DNA sequence: TGTGCCAGTAGTATCACTGACTCTGGAAACACCATATATTTT.

The chain combines TRBV3-1 (or the pseudogene TRBV3-2) with TRBJ1-6, with 9 bases identical to TRBD1. Germline CDR1 reads LGHDT; CDR2 reads YNNKEL (reference sequence). CDR3 length: 15 amino acids. Trimming at V came to 2 bases and at J to 7 bases, leaving 3 bases not matched to a gene. In DNA form, the CDR3 reads TGTGCCAGCAGCCAATTGACAGGGGGAAATTCACCCCTCCACTTT. It specifies CASSQLTGGNSPLHF.

The chain combines TRBV19 with TRBJ2-1, with 7 bases matching TRBD2. V dropped 3 bases and J dropped 1; count of bases not matched to a gene: 6. The CDR3 length is 16 residues. The V gene's germline CDR1 is LNHDA and CDR2 SQIVND (reference sequence). This CDR3 is CASSISSGDSYNEQFF. The CDR3 DNA sequence: TGTGCCAGTAGTATTTCGAGCGGGGATTCCTACAATGAGCAGTTCTTC.

DNA of the CDR3: TGTGCCAGCTGGTCCGGGGACGGGGAGCTGTTTTTT. Protein: CASWSGDGELFF. The V gene is TRBV2, the J gene TRBJ2-2, with D perhaps TRBD2 (5 bases). V lost 8 bases and J 7 bases, leaving 11 bases between the germline ends. The CDR3 runs to 12 residues. Germline CDR1 and CDR2: SNHLY and FYNNEI.

The chain couples TRBV10-3 to TRBJ2-1; D may be TRBD2 (6 bases). Germline CDR1 is ENHRY and CDR2 is SYGVKD. Trimming cost V 3 bases and J 3 bases, with 12 bases left between them. The length of the CDR3 is 15 residues. The CDR3 region has the DNA TGTGCCATCAGTGAAGGAGGGGCGGGCTACAATGAGCAGTTCTTC. Encoded protein: CAISEGGAGYNEQFF.

The chain carries TRBV11-1 and TRBJ1-1, with 9 bases identical to TRBD1. The trim removed 10 bases at V and 4 bases at J, leaving 7 bases unmatched. Germline CDR1 reads SGHAT; CDR2 reads FQDESV (reference sequence). The CDR3 totals 13 residues. The CDR3 protein is CATGTGWFTEAFF. As DNA, the CDR3 is TGTGCCACGGGGACAGGGTGGTTCACTGAAGCTTTCTTT.

Only one count was recorded for this clone. The chain carries TRBV11-3 and TRBJ2-1; TRBD2 matches at 7 bases. From germline, CDR1 is SGHNT and CDR2 YENEEA. This CDR3 contains 15 residues. The V segment lost 2 bases and the J segment 9 bases; nucleotides outside the gene matches: 10. CDR3 sequence (DNA): TGTGCCAGCAGCTTATCGGGTAGCGGGCTTGTTGAGCAGTTCTTC. Translating it yields CASSLSGSGLVEQFF.

This chain's CDR3 is CASRPTPGQHYGYTF. The CDR3 nucleotides are TGTGCCAGCAGGCCCACGCCGGGACAGCACTATGGCTACACCTTC. The chain uses TRBV27 and TRBJ1-2; 7 bases match TRBD1. The germline CDR1 and CDR2 sequences are MNHEY and SMNVEV (reference sequence). Trimming at V came to 6 bases and at J to 3 bases, leaving 10 bases not matched to a gene. This CDR3 has 15 amino acids.

V is TRBV6-2 or TRBV6-3 and J is TRBJ1-2; D is possibly TRBD1 (6 bases). Germline assignment: CDR1 MNHEY and CDR2 SVGEGT. This CDR3 has 14 residues. Trimming left V 2 bases short and J 8 bases short, with 15 bases between. Here the CDR3 DNA reads TGTGCCAGCAGTTACCGGGGGGCGATAACCGGCTACACCTTC. Translated, it gives CASSYRGAITGYTF.

The genes are TRBV19 and TRBJ1-1; no reliable D call. The V end lost 3 bases, the J end lost 1 base, and 12 bases lay between the germline ends. Per the germline V gene, CDR1 is LNHDA and CDR2 is SQIVND (reference sequence). The CDR3 contains 15 residues. The CDR3 bases are TGTGCCAGTAGTATTAGCGCTGCCAGGAACACTGAAGCTTTCTTT. This translates into CASSISAARNTEAFF.

This chain uses TRBV5-5 with TRBJ1-1; a weak D match, TRBD1 (5 bases). CDR1 and CDR2 (germline): SGHKS, YYEKEE (reference sequence). CDR3 length: 15 amino acids. V was trimmed by 4 bases and J by 5 bases, leaving 18 bases between them. CDR3 bases: TGTGCCAGCAGCCTCACGGTAGGGGTAGGGACTGAAGCTTTCTTT. It yields the protein CASSLTVGVGTEAFF.

The chain couples TRBV27 to TRBJ2-1; D perhaps matches TRBD1 (6 bases). This CDR3 contains 15 residues. Germline CDR1 is MNHEY and CDR2 is SMNVEV (reference sequence). Trimming cost V 4 bases and J 7 bases, with 17 bases left between them. The chain's CDR3 is CASSSNRERRNEQFF. In nucleotides, the CDR3 is TGTGCCAGCAGTTCCAACAGGGAGAGGCGGAATGAGCAGTTCTTC.

This clone has only one observation. The chain links TRBV12-3 or TRBV12-4 to TRBJ2-5, with D hard to call. The V gene lost 2 bases and the J gene lost 4 bases, with 8 bases spanning the gap. The CDR3 has 13 amino acids. The CDR3 DNA reads TGTGCCAGCAGTTTAAATAGGAGAGAGACCCAGTACTTC. It translates to CASSLNRRETQYF.

In nucleotides, the CDR3 is TGTGCCAGCAGCTTACGGGGTCCTAGTCTCAAAATAGAAACTAATGAAAAACTGTTTTTT. It specifies CASSLRGPSLKIETNEKLFF. This chain links TRBV11-3 with TRBJ1-4; D gene unclear. V lost 2 bases to trimming and J lost 1 base, with 23 bases between them. CDR3 length equals 20 residues. Germline V CDR1 and CDR2: SGHNT, YENEEA.